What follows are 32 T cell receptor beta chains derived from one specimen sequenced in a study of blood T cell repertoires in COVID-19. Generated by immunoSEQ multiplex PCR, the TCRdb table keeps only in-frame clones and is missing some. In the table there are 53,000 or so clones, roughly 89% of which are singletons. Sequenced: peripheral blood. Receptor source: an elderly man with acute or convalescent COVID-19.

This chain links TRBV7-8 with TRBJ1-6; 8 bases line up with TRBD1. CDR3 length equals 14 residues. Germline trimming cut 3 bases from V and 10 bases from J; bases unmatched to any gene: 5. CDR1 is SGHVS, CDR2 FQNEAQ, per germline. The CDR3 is CASSLAGGKSPLHF. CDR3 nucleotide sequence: TGTGCCAGCAGCTTGGCAGGGGGCAAATCACCCCTCCACTTT.

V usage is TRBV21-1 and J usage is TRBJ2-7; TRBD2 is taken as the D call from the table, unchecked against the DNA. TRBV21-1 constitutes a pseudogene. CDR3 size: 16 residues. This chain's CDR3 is CASSKDRLAGAYEQYF. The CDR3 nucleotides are TGTGCCAGCAGCAAAGACAGACTAGCGGGGGCATACGAGCAGTACTTC.

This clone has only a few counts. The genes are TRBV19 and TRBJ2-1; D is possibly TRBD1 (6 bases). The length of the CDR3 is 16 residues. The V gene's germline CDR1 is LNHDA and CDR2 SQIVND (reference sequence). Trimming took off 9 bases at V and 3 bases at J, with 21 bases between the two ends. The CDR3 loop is CASSSPGAQGYNEQFF. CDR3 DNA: TGTGCCAGCTCTAGTCCAGGGGCGCAAGGCTACAATGAGCAGTTCTTC. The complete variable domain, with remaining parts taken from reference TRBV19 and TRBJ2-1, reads DGGITQSPKYLFRKEGQNVTLSCEQNLNHDAMYWYRQDPGQGLRLIYYSQIVNDFQKGDIAEGYSVSREKKESFPLTVTSAQKNPTAFYLCASSSPGAQGYNEQFFGPGTRLTVL.

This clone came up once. In DNA form, the CDR3 reads TGTGCCAGCAGGGACGGGAACTCTGGGGCCAACGTCCTGACTTTC. Its translation is CASRDGNSGANVLTF. This chain links TRBV6-5 with TRBJ2-6; D is possibly TRBD2 (5 bases). V was pared by 6 bases and J by 0 bases, with 9 bases between. This CDR3 comprises 15 residues. Looked up from germline, CDR1 is MNHEY and CDR2 is SVGAGI.

In DNA form, the CDR3 reads TGTGCCAGCAGTTTAGTGTCAGGGAGGTACAACTATGGCTACACCTTC. It codes for CASSLVSGRYNYGYTF. The chain employs TRBV27 and TRBJ1-2; a possible D gene is TRBD1 (5 bases). The V gene lost 2 bases and the J gene lost 2 bases, with 15 bases spanning the gap. CDR1 and CDR2 (germline): MNHEY, SMNVEV (reference sequence). The CDR3 has 16 residues.

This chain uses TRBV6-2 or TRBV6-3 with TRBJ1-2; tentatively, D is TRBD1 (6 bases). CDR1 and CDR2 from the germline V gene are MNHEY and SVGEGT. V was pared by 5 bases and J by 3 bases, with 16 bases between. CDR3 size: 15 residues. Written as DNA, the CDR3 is TGTGCCAGCAGTAACGGACAGTCTCCTCACTATGGCTACACCTTC. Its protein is CASSNGQSPHYGYTF.

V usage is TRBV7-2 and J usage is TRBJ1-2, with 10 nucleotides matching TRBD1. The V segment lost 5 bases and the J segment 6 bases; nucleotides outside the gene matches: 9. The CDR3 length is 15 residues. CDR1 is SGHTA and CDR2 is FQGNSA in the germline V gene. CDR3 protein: CASSRHSGTGDGYTF. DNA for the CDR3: TGTGCCAGCAGCAGACATTCCGGGACAGGGGATGGCTACACCTTC.

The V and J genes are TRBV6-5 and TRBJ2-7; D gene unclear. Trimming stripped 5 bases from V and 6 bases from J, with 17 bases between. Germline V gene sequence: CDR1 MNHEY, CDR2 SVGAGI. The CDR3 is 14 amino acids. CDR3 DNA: TGTGCCAGCAGTCCGCGACACTCGATCGGCGAGCAGTACTTC. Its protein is CASSPRHSIGEQYF.

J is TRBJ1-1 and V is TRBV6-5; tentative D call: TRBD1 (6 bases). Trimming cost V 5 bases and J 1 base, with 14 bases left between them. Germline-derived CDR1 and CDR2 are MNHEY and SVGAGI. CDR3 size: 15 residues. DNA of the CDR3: TGTGCCAGCAGTCCTCCAGGGGTAACGAACACTGAAGCTTTCTTT. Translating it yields CASSPPGVTNTEAFF.

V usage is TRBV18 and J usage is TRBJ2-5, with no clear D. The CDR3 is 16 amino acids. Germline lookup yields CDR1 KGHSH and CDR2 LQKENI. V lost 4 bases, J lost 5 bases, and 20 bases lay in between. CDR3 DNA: TGTGCCAGCTCACTTCAAGTTCTCAGTAAAACGGAGACCCAGTACTTC. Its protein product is CASSLQVLSKTETQYF.

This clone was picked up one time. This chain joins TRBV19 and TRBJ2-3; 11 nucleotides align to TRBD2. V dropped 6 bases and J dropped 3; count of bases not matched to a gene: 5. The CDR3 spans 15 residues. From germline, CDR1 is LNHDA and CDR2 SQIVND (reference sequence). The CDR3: CASSTSSGGTDTQYF. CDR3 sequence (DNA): TGTGCCAGTAGCACTTCTAGCGGGGGGACAGATACGCAGTATTTT.

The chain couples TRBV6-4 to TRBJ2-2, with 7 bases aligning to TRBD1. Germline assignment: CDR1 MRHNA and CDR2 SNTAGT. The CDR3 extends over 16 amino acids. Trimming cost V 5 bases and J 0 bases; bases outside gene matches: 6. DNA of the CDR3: TGTGCCAGCAGTCCGCAGGGACAGACGAACACCGGGGAGCTGTTTTTT. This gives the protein CASSPQGQTNTGELFF.

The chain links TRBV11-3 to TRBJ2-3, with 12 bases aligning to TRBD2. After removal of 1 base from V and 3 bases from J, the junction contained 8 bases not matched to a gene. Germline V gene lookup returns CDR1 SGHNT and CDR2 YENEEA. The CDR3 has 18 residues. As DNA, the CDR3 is TGTGCCAGCAGCTTAGGAGGTCTAGCGGGGGGGCTAACAGATACGCAGTATTTT. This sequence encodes CASSLGGLAGGLTDTQYF.

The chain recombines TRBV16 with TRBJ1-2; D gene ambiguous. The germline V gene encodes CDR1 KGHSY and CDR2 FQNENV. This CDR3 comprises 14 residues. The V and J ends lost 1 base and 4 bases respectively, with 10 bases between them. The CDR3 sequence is CASSQLEGGYGYTF. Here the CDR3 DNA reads TGTGCCAGCAGCCAATTGGAGGGAGGCTATGGCTACACCTTC.

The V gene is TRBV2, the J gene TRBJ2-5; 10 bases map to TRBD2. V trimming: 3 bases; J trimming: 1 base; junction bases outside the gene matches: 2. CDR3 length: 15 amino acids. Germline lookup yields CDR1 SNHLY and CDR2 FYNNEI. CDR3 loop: CASSESSGGQETQYF. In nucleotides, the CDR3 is TGTGCCAGCAGTGAGTCTAGCGGGGGCCAAGAGACCCAGTACTTC.

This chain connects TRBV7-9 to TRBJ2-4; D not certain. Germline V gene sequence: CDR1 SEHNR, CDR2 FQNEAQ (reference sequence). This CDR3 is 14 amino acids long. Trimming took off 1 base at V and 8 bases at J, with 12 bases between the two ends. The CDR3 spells CASSLGSPADIQYF. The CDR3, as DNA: TGTGCCAGCAGCTTAGGGTCACCGGCGGACATTCAGTACTTC.

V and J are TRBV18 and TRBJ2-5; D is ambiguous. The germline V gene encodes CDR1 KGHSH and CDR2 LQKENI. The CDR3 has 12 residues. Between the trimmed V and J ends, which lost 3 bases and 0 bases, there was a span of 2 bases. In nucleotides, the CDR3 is TGTGCCAGCTCACCCAACCAAGAGACCCAGTACTTC. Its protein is CASSPNQETQYF.

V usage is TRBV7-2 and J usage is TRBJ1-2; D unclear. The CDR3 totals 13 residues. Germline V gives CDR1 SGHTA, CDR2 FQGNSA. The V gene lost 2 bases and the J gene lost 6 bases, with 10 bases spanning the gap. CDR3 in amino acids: CASSLPGSNGYTF. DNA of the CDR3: TGTGCCAGCAGCTTACCCGGGTCGAATGGCTACACCTTC.

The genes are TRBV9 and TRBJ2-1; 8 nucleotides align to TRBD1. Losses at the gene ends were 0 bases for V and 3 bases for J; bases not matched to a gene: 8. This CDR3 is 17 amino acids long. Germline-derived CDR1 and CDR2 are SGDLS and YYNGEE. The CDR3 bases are TGTGCCAGCAGCGTAGGAGCAGGGGGCCTCAACTACAATGAGCAGTTCTTC. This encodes CASSVGAGGLNYNEQFF. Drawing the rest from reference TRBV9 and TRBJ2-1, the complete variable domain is DSGVTQTPKHLITATGQRVTLRCSPRSGDLSVYWYQQSLDQGLQFLIQYYNGEERAKGNILERFSAQQFPDLHSELNLSSLELGDSALYFCASSVGAGGLNYNEQFFGPGTRLTVL.

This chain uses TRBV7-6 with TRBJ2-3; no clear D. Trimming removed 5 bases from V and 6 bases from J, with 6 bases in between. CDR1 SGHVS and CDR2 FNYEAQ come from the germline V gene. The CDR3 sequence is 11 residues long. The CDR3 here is CASSVMDTQYF. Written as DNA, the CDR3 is TGTGCCAGCAGCGTAATGGATACGCAGTATTTT.

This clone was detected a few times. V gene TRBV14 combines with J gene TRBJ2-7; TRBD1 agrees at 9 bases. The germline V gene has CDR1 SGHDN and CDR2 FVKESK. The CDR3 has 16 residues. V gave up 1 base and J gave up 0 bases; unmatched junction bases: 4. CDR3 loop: CASSQAPGQGSYEQYF. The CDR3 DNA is TGTGCCAGCAGCCAAGCCCCGGGACAGGGCTCCTACGAGCAGTACTTC.

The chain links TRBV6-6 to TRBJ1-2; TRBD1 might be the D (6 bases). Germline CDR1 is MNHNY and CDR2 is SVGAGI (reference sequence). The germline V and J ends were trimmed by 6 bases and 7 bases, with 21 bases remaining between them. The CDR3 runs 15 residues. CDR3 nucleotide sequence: TGTGCCAGCAGCCTCCGATCTGACAGGACCTTTGGCTACACCTTC. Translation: CASSLRSDRTFGYTF.

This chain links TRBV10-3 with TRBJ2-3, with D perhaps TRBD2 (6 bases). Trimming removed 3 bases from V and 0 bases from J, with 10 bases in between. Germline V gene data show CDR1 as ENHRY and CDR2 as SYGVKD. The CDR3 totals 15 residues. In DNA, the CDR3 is TGTGCCATCAGTGACTCCGGGACTAGCACAGATACGCAGTATTTT. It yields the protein CAISDSGTSTDTQYF.

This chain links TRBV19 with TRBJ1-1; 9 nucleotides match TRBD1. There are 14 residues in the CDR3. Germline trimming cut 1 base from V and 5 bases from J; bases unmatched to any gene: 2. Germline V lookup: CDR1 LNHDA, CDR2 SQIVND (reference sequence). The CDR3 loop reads CASSIGTGVTEAFF. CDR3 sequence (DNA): TGTGCCAGTAGTATAGGGACAGGGGTTACTGAAGCTTTCTTT.

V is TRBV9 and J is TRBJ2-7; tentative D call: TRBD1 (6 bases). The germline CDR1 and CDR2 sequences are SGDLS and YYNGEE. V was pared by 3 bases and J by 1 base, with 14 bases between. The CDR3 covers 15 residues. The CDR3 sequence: CASSGTIQGSYEQYF. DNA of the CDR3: TGTGCCAGCAGCGGGACGATACAGGGATCCTACGAGCAGTACTTC.

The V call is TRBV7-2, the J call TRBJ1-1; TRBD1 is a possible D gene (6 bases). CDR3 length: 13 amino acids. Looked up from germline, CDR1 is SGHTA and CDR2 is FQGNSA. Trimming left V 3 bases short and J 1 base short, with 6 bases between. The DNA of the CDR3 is TGTGCCAGCAGCTTGACAGGGAACACTGAAGCTTTCTTT. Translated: CASSLTGNTEAFF.

The CDR3 loop reads CASRGQHNQPQHF. CDR3 coding DNA: TGTGCCAGCAGGGGACAGCACAATCAGCCCCAGCATTTT. This chain connects TRBV12-3 or TRBV12-4 to TRBJ1-5, with 7 bases fitting TRBD1. The CDR3 covers 13 residues. Unmatched junction bases numbered 2, after V lost 6 bases and J lost 3 bases.

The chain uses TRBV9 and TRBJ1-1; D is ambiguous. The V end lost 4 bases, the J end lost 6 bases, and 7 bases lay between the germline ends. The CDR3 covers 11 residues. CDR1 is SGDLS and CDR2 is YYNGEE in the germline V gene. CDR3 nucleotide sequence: TGTGCCAGCAGCCGCGGGTCTGAAGCTTTCTTT. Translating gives CASSRGSEAFF.

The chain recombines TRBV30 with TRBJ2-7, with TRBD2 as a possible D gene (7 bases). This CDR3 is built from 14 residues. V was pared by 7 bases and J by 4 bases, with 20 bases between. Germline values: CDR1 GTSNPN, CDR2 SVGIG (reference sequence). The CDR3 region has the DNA TGTGCCTCGACCTTGGGGGGGGGCCCTTACGAGCAGTACTTC. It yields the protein CASTLGGGPYEQYF.

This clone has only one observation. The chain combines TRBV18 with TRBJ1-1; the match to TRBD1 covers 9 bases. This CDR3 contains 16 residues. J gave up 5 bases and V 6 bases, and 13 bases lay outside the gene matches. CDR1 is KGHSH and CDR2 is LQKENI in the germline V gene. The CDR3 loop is CASSPALQGAGTEAFF. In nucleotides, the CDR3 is TGTGCCAGCTCGCCGGCCCTACAGGGGGCTGGTACTGAAGCTTTCTTT.

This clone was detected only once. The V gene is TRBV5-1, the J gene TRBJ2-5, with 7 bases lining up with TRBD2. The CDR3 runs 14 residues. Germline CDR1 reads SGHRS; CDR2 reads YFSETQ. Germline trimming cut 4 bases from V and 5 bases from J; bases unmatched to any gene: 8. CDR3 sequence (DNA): TGCGCCAGCAGCCCGTCGGGGGGAGGTGAGACCCAGTACTTC. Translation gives CASSPSGGGETQYF.

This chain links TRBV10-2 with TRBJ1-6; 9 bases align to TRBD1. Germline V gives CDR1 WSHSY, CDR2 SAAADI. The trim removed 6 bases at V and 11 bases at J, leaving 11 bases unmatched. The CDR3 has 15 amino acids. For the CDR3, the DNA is TGCGCCAGCAGGGACGAACGGGGACAGGGTCCACCCCTCCACTTT. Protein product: CASRDERGQGPPLHF.